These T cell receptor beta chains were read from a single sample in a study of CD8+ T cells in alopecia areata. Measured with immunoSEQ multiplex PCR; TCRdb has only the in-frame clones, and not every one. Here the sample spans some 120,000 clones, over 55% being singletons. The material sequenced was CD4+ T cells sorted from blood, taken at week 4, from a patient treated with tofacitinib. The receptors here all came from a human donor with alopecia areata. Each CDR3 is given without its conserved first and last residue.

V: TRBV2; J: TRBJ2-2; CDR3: ASRASSAGTGELF
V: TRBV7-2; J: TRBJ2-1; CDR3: ASSLSGLAGGMSNEQF
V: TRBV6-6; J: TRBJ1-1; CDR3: ASGETGTEAF
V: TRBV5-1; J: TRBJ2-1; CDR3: ASSTDIAYNEQF
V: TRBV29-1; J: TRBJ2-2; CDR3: SVRHANTGELF
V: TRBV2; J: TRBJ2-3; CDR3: ASRAGTATDTQY
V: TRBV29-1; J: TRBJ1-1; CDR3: SGTRNTEAF
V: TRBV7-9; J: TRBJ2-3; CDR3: ASSFGVTGFEADTQY
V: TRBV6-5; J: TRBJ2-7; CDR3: ASRGLLYEQY
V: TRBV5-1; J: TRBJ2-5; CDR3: ASSLDRLPETQY
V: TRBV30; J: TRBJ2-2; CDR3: AWSVGATAGELF
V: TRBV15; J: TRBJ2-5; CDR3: ATSREGGLGTQY
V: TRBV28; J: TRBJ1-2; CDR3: ATIKDYGYT
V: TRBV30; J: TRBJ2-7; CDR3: AWSRDRVSYEQY
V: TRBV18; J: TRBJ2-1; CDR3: ASSRQPGAEINEQF
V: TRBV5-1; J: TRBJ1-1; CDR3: ASSQRTGANTEAF
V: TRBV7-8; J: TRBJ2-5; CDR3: ASRPNYLQETQY
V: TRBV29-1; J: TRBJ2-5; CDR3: SVRTGGETQY
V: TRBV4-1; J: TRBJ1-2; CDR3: ASSPQQPGGGTNYGYT
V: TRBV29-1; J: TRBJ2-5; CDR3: SVSGQGHQETQY
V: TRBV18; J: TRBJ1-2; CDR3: ASSPNEGDYGYT
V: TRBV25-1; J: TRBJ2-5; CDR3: ASRTSGGETQY
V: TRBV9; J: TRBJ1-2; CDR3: ASSVQQESYGYT
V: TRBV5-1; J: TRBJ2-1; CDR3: ASSRLANNEQF
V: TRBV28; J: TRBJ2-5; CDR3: ASVGQQETQY
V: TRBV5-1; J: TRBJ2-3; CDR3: ASSLDRGGRDTQY
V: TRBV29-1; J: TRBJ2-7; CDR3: SVATGVSSYEQY
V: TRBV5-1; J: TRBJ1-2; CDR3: ASSPGAHYGYT
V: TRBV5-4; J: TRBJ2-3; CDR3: ASSTPGQGIGDTQY
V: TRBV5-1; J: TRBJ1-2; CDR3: ASSFGGVDYGYT
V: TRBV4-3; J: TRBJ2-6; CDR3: ASSQDGDNSGANVLT
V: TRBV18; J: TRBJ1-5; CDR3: ARRMEGQGGQPQH
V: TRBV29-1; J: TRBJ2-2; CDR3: SGKSPNTGELF
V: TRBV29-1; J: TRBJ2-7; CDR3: SVAPQGVGYEQY
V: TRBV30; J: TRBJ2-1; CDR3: AWSPLQAGPLMGNEQF
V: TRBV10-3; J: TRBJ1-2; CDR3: AISELYRDYGYT
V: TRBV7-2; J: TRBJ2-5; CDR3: ASSLAGETQY
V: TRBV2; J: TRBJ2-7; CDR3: ASSGMGLAGRPT
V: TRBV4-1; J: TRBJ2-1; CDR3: ASSQAGTIGEQF
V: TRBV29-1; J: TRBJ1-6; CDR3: SVARDYDSPLH
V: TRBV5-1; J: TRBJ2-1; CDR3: ASSFPEGSEQF
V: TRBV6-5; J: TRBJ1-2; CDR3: ASSYAANYGYT
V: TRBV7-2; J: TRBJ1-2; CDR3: ASSLGGDGSYGYT
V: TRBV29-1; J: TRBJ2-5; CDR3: SVPAGDQETQY
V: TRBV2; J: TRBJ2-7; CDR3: ASRDRASYEQY
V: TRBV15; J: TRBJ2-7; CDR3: ATSRDLGGYEQY
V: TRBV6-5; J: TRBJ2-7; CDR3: ASSGAGTANHEQY
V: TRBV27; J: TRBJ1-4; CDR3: ASSLHRASNEKLF
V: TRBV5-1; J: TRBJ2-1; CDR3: ASSPTTGNYNEQF
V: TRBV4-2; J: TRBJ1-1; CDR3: ASSRRLGMGTEAF
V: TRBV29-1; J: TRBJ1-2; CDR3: SVETRDSFYGYT
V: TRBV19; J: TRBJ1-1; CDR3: ASSPRQRTEAF
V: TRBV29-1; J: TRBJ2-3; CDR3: SADRDYSTDTQY
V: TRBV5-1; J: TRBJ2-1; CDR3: ASSPDNEQF